This TCR beta chain was profiled in a study of metastatic and nonmetastatic thyroid tumors. Background on the study: Malignant and benign thyroid patients had repertoires compared in peripheral blood and tumor or nodule tissue. Study conclusions and caveats: Reportedly, malignant thyroid tumors had significantly higher TCR beta diversity than benign nodules, in blood and tumor.

Germline loops: CDR1 DFQATT, CDR2 SNEGSKA (reference sequence). This CDR3 comprises 15 residues. The ends lost 6 bases at V and 5 bases at J; junction bases unmatched: 8. TCRdb reanalyzed the PCR reads via MiXCR. The data hold about 24,000 clones, with under 30% observed a single time. This clone was seen many times. What it binds is not known. All patients were untreated before thyroid surgery. The sequenced sample consisted of tumor tissue. The V call is TRBV20-1, the J call TRBJ2-1, with 12 nucleotides matching TRBD2. This clonotype was obtained from a male donor with papillary thyroid cancer or a benign thyroid nodule (not recorded which). Some clones in this sample may be carry-over from other donors' samples. The DNA for the CDR3 is TGCAGTGCCCCCCCGACTAGCGGGAGCCACAATGAGCAGTTCTTC. It translates to CSAPPTSGSHNEQFF.